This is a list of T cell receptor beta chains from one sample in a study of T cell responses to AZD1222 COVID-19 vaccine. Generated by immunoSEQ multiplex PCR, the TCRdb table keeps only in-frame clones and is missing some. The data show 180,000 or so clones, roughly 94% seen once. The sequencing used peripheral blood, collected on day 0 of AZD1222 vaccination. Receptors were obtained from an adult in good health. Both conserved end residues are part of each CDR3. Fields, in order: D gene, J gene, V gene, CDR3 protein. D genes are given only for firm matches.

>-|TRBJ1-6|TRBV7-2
CASSLRPYNSPLHF
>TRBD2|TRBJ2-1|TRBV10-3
CAITSERGLYNEQFF
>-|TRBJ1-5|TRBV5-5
CASSLSGTGLLNQPQHF
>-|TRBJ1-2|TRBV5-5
CASSAILDSPYGYTF
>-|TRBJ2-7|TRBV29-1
CSVREQAGEQYF
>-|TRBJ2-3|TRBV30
CAWSTHLSTDTQYF
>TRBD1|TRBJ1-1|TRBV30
CAWSRGPSEAFF
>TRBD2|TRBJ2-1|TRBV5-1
CASGPSKAGHEQFF
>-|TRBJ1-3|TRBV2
CASSAGDPGNTIYF
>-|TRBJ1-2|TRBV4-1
CASSQHAYGYTF
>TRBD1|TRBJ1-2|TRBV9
CASSVATGTATGGYTF
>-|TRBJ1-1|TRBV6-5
CASSYSPDRTTEAFF
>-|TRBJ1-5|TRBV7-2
CASSPDSARGQPQHF
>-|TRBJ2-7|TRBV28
CASSNGPNRPYEQYF
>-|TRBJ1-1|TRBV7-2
CASSSALGGTEAFF
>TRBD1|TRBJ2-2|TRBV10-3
CAIQKGQTTGELFF
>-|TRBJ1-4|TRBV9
CASSVQATNEKLFF
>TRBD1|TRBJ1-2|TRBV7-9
CASSSGTGNGYTF
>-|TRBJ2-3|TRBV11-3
CASSLAGSTDTQYF
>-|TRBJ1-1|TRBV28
CASSLWTVKTNTEAFF
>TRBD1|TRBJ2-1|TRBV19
CASSRDSYNEQFF
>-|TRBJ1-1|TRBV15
CATSRDSRQTFYEAFF
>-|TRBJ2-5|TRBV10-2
CASRGLAEQETQYF
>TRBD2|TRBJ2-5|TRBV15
CATSRNSGKETQYF
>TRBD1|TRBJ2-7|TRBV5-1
CASSDRTGEQYF
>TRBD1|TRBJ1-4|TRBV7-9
CASSETGVDEKLFF
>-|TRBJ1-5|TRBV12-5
CASGWGSNQPQHF
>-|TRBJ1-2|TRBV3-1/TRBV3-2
CASSQVSGARGYTF
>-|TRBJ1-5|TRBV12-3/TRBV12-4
CASSLVLSQPQHF
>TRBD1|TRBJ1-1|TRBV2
CASRPPTGENTEAFF
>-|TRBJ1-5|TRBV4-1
CASSQGGLPSNQPQHF
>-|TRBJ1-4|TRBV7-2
CASSRYGTEKLFF
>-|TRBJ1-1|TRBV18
CASSPGQFGTEAFF
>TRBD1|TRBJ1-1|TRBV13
CASSLGGQKAFF
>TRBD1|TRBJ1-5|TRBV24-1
CATSRQGTGQPQHF
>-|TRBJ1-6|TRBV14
CASSQGLGNSPLHF
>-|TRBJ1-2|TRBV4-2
CASSQELNYGYTF